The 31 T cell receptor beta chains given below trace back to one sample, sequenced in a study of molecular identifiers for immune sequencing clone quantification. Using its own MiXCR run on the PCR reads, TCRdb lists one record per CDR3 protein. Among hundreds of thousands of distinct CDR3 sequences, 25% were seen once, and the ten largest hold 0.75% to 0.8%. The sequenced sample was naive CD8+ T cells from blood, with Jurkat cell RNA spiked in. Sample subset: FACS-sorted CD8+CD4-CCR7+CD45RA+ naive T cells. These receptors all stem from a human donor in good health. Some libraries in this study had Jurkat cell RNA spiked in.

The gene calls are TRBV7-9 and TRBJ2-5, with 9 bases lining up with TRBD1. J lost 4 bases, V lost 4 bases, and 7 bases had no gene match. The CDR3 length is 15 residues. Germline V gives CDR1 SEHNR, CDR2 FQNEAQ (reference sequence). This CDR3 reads CASSSMVDRGETQYF. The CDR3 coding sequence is TGTGCCAGCAGCTCCATGGTGGACAGGGGAGAGACCCAGTACTTC.

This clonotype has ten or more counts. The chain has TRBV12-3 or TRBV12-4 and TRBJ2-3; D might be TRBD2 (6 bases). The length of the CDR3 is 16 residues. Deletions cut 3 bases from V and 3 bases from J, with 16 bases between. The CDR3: CASSLFRSGLTDTQYF. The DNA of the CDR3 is TGTGCCAGCAGTTTGTTTCGAAGCGGGCTAACAGATACGCAGTATTTT.

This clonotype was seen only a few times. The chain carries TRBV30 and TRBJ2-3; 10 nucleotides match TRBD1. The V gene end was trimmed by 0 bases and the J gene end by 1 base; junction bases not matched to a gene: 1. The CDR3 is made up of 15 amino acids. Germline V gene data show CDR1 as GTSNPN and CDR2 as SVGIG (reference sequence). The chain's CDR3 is CAWSVGTGGTDTQYF. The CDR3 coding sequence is TGTGCCTGGAGTGTAGGGACAGGGGGCACAGATACGCAGTATTTT.

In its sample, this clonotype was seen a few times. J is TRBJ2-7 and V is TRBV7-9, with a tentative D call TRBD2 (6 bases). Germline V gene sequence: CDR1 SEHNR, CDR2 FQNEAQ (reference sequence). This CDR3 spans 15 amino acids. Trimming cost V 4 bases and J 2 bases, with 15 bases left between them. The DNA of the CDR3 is TGTGCCAGCAGCTATACCCGGGAGTGGCCCTACGAGCAGTACTTC. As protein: CASSYTREWPYEQYF. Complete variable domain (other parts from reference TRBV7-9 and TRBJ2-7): DTGVSQNPRHKITKRGQNVTFRCDPISEHNRLYWYRQTLGQGPEFLTYFQNEAQLEKSRLLSDRFSAERPKGSFSTLEIQRTEQGDSAMYLCASSYTREWPYEQYFGPGTRLTVT.

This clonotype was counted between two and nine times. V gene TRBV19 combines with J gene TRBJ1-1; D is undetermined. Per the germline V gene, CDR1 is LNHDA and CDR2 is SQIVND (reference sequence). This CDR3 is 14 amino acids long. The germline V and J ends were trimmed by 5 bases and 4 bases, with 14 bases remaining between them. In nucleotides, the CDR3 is TGTGCCAGTAGTCCCAACCCGCAGAGCACTGAAGCTTTCTTT. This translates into CASSPNPQSTEAFF. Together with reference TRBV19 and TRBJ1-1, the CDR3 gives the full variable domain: DGGITQSPKYLFRKEGQNVTLSCEQNLNHDAMYWYRQDPGQGLRLIYYSQIVNDFQKGDIAEGYSVSREKKESFPLTVTSAQKNPTAFYLCASSPNPQSTEAFFGQGTRLTVV.

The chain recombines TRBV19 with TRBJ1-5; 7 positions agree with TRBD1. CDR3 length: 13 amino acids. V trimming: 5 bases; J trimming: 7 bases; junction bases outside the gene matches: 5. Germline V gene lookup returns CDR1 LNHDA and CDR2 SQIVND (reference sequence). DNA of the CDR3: TGTGCCAGTAGTCAACAGGGGTTACAGCCCCAGCATTTT. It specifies CASSQQGLQPQHF.

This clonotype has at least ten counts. CDR3 sequence reads: CASSYSSKVDGYTF. In DNA, the CDR3 is TGTGCCAGCAGTTACTCAAGTAAAGTGGATGGCTACACCTTC. V and J are TRBV6-5 and TRBJ1-2, with unresolved D. The CDR3 runs 14 residues. Trimming pared 0 bases from V and 6 bases from J, leaving 11 bases between. CDR1 is MNHEY and CDR2 is SVGAGI in the germline V gene.

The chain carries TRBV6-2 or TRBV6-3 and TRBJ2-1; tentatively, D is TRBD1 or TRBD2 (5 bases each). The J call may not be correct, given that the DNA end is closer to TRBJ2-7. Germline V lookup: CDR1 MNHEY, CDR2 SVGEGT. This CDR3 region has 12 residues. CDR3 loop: CASWDAYNEQYF. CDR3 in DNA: TGTGCCAGTTGGGACGCATACAATGAGCAGTACTTC.

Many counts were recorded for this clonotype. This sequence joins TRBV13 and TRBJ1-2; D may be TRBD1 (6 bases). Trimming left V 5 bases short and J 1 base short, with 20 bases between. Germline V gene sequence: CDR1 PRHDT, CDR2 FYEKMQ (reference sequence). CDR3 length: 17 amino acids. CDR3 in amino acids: CASSVRAGQKFNYGYTF. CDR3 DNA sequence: TGTGCCAGCAGCGTCCGGGCCGGACAGAAATTTAACTATGGCTACACCTTC.

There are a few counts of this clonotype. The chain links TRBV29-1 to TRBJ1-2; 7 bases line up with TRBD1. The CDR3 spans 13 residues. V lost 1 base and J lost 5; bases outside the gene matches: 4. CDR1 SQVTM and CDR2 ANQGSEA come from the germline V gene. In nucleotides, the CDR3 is TGCAGCGTTGAAGGGTCAGGGGGGTATGGCTACACCTTC. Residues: CSVEGSGGYGYTF. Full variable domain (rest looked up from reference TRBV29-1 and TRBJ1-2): SAVISQKPSRDICQRGTSLTIQCQVDSQVTMMFWYRQQPGQSLTLIATANQGSEATYESGFVIDKFPISRPNLTFSTLTVSNMSPEDSSIYLCSVEGSGGYGYTFGSGTRLTVV.

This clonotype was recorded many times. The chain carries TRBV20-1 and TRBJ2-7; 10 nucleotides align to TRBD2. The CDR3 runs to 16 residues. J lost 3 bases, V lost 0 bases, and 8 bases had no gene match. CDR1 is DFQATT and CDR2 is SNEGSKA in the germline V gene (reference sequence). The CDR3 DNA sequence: TGCAGTGCTAGAGATCGTCTAGCGGGAGTCGGCTACGAGCAGTACTTC. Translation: CSARDRLAGVGYEQYF.

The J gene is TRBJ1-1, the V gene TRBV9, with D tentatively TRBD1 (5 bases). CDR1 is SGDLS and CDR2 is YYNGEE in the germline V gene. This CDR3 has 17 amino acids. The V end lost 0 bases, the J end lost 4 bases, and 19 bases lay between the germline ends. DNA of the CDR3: TGTGCCAGCAGCGTAGGGACCCCGGAACGGGGCCCCACTGAAGCTTTCTTT. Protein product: CASSVGTPERGPTEAFF.

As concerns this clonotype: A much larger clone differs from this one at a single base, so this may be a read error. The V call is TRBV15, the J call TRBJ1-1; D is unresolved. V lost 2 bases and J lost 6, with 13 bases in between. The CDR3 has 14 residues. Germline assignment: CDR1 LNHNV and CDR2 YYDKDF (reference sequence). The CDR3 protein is CATSRYADNAEAFF. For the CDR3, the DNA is TGTGCCACCAGCAGATACGCAGATAATGCTGAAGCTTTCTTT. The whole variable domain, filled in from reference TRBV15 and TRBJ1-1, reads DAMVIQNPRYQVTQFGKPVTLSCSQTLNHNVMYWYQQKSSQAPKLLFHYYDKDFNNEADTPDNFQSRRPNTSFCFLDIRSPGLGDTAMYLCATSRYADNAEAFFGQGTRLTVV.

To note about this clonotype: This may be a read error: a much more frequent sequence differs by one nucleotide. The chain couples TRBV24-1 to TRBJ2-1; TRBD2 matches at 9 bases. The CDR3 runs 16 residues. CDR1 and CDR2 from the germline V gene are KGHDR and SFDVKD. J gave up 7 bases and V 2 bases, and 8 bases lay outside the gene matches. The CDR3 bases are TGTGCCACCAGTGATTCGGCACTAGCGGGCCAGAATGAGCAGTTCTTC. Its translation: CATSDSALAGQNEQFF.

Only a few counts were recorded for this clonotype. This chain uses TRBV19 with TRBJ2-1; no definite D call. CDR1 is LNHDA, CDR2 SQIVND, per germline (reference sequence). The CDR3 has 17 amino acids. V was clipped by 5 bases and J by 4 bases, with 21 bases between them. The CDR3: CASSVLLGALRYNEQFF. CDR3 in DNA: TGTGCCAGTAGTGTGCTCCTCGGAGCCCTAAGGTACAATGAGCAGTTCTTC. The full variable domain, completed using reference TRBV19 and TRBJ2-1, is DGGITQSPKYLFRKEGQNVTLSCEQNLNHDAMYWYRQDPGQGLRLIYYSQIVNDFQKGDIAEGYSVSREKKESFPLTVTSAQKNPTAFYLCASSVLLGALRYNEQFFGPGTRLTVL.

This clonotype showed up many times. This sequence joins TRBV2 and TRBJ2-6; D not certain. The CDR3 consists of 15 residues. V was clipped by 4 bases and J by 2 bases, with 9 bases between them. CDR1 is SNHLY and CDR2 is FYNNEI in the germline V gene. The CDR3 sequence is CASSGGPPGANVLTF. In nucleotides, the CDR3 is TGTGCCAGCAGTGGGGGTCCCCCTGGGGCCAACGTCCTGACTTTC.

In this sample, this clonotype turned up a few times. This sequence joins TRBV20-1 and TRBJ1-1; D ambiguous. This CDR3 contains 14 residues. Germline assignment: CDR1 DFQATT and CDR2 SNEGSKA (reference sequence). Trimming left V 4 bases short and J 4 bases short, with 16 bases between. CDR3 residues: CSATSPAAPTEAFF. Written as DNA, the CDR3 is TGCAGTGCTACCTCTCCAGCGGCCCCCACTGAAGCTTTCTTT.

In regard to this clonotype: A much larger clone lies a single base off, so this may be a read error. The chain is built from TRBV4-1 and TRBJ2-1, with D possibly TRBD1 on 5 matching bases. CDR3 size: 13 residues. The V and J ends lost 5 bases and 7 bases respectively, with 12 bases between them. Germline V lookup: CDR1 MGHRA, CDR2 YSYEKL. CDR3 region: CASSGDSKNEQFF. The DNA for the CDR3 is TGCGCCAGCAGCGGTGACAGCAAGAATGAGCAGTTCTTC.

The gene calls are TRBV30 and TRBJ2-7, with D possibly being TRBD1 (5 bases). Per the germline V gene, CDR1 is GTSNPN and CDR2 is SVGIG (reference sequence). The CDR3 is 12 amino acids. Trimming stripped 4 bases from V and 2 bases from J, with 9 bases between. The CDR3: CAWTQGTYEQYF. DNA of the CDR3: TGTGCCTGGACTCAGGGAACCTACGAGCAGTACTTC.

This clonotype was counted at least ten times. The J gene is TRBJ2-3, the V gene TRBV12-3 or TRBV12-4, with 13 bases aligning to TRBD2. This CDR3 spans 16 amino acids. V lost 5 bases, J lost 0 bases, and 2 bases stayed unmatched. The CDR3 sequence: CASSGLAGVSTDTQYF. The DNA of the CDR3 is TGTGCCAGCAGTGGACTAGCGGGGGTGAGCACAGATACGCAGTATTTT.

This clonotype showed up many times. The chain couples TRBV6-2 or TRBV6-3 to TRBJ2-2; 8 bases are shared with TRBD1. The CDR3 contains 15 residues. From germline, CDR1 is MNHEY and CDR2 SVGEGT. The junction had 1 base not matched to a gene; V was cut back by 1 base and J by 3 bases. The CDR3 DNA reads TGTGCCAGCAGTTACTTACAGGGGGACACCGGGGAGCTGTTTTTT. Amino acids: CASSYLQGDTGELFF.

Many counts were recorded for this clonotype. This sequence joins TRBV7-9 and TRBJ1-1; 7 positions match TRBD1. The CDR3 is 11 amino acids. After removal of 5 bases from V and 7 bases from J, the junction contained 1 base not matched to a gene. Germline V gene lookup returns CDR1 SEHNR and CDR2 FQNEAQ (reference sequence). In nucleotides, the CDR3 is TGTGCCAGCAGCGACAGGGATGAAGCTTTCTTT. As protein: CASSDRDEAFF.

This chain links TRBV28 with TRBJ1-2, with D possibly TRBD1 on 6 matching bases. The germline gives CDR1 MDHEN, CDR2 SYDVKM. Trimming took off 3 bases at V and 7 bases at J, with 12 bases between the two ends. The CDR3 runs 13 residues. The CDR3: CASSLHRVRGYTF. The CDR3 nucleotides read TGTGCCAGCAGTTTGCACAGGGTGCGTGGCTACACCTTC.

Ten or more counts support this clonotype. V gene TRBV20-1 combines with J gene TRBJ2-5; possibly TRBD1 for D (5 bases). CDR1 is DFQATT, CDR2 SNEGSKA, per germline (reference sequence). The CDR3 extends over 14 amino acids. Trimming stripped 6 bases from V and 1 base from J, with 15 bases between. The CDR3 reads CSAPLGHLQETQYF. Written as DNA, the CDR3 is TGCAGTGCGCCACTTGGACACCTCCAAGAGACCCAGTACTTC.

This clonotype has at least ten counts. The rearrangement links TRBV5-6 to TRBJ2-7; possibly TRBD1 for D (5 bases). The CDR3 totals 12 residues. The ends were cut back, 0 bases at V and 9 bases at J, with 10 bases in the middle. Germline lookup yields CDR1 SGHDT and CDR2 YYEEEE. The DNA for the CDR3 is TGTGCCAGCAGCTTGGAAGGGGCGAGGCAGTACTTC. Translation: CASSLEGARQYF. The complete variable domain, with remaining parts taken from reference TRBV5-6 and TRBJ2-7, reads DAGVTQSPTHLIKTRGQQVTLRCSPKSGHDTVSWYQQALGQGPQFIFQYYEEEERQRGNFPDRFSGHQFPNYSSELNVNALLLGDSALYLCASSLEGARQYFGPGTRLTVT.

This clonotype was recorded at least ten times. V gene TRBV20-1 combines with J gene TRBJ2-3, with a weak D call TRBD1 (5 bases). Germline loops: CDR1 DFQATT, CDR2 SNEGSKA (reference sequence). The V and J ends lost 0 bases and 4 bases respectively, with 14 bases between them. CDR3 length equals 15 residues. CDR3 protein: CSARDRLTEADTQYF. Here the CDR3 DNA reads TGCAGTGCTAGAGATCGTTTGACAGAGGCAGATACGCAGTATTTT.

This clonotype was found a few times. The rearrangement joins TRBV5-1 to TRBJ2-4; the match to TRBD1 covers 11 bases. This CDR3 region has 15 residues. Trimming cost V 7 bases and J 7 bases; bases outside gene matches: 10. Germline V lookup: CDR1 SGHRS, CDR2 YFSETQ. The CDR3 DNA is TGCGCCAGCGGCCCTGGACAGGGGGCAAAGAACATTCAGTACTTC. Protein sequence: CASGPGQGAKNIQYF.

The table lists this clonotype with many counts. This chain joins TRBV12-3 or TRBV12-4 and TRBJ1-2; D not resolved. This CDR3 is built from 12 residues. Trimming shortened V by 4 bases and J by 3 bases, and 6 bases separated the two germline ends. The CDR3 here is CASSSSYYGYTF. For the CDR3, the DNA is TGTGCCAGCAGTTCGTCTTACTATGGCTACACCTTC.

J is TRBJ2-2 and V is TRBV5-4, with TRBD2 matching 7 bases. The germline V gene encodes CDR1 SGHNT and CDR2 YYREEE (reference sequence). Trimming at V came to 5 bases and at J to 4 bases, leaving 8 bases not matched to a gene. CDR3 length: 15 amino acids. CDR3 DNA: TGTGCCAGCAGTCTGACTCCGGGGGGCACCGGGGAGCTGTTTTTT. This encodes CASSLTPGGTGELFF.

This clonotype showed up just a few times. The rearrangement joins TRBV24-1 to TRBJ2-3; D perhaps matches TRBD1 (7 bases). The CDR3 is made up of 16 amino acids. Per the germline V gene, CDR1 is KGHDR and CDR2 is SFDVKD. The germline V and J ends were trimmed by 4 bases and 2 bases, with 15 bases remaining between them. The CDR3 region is CATSDYGQDYTDTQYF. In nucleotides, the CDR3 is TGTGCCACCAGTGACTATGGACAGGACTACACAGATACGCAGTATTTT.

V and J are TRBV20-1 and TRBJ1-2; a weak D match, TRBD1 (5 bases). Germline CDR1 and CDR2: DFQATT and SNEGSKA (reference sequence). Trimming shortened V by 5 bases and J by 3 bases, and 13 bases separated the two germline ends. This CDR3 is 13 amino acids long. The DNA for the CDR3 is TGCAGTGCTGAGGACACCCAAGACTATGGCTACACCTTC. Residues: CSAEDTQDYGYTF.